The present T cell receptor (beta chain) was sequenced within a study of human T cells and chemical hapten exposure. Germline assignment: CDR1 DFQATT and CDR2 SNEGSKA (reference sequence). Trimming removed 2 bases from V and 4 bases from J; junction bases left unmatched: 8. The CDR3 extends over 16 amino acids. In TCRdb, the RACE reads were re-called with MiXCR into one record per CDR3 protein. The sample contains a few hundred thousand distinct CDR3 sequences, 7.7% of which appear only once. Time point in this sample: pre-sensitization, week 0. Sample treatment: therapeutic diphenylcyclopropenone sensitization with weekly scalp DPC.

The TCR was taken from a man between 18 and 35 years old with alopecia areata. Some clones in this sample may be carry-over from other donors' samples. The source material was whole blood, sampled in connection with sensitization to the hapten diphenylcyclopropenone (DPC). The chain is built from TRBV20-1 and TRBJ2-7; 13 nucleotides line up with TRBD2. The CDR3: CSARSSLAGGLYEQYF. In DNA form, the CDR3 reads TGCAGTGCTAGATCCTCACTAGCGGGGGGGCTTTACGAGCAGTACTTC.